This T cell receptor (beta chain) emerged from a study of persistence of HIV-infected CD4 T cells. Study observations and caveats: TCRbeta richness was lower in CMV- and Gag-responding cells than in anti-CD3/anti-CD28-responding cells.

The stimulus was lysate of CMV-infected fibroblasts, 9 to 10 ug/mL. CD40L-negative CD69-negative CD45RO-high memory CD4+ T cells were sorted as populations depleted of antigen-responding cells. PBMCs were depleted of CD8+ T cells before stimulation. CD8-depleted PBMCs were stimulated more than 15 hours with anti-CD28/CD49d costimulation, CD40-blocking antibody and enfuvirtide. The sample holds a few counts of this clone. Its specificity is unknown. The immunoSEQ assay was version 4, run in survey mode. Clones were read by immunoSEQ multiplex PCR, and TCRdb kept only the in-frame ones, dropping some. This table holds 46,000 or so clones, about 80% found once. The CDR3 is made up of 14 amino acids. CDR1 and CDR2 (germline): MNHNY, SVGAGI (reference sequence). V lost 6 bases and J lost 0, with 12 bases in between.

The sequenced sample was CD4+ T cells sorted from PBMCs after roughly 20-hour stimulation, obtained from a patient who received antiretroviral therapy. This chain joins TRBV6-6 and TRBJ2-7, with D hard to call. The sequence derives from an adult man with HIV who was CMV-seropositive. The CDR3 DNA is TGTGCCAGCAGCCCTTCAACGAGCTCCTACGAGCAGTACTTC. This encodes CASSPSTSSYEQYF.